The entry that follows covers one T cell receptor beta chain sequence. Antigen unknown. Only in-frame clones appear in the TCRdb table, and some are missing; sequencing was by immunoSEQ multiplex PCR. This table has about 77,000 clones, 88% appearing once. This entry belongs to a study of T cells in localized non-small cell lung cancer. General observations from the study: Uninvolved adjacent lung showed higher T cell clonality than tumor. Sequencing involved a lone tumor region, leaving heterogeneity possible. Longer overall survival was seen with higher T cell density measured in blood. Paired adjacent lung recovered a median roughly 60 of the top 100 tumor clones.

The CDR3 runs 16 residues. V shed 2 bases and J 3 bases; nucleotides not matched to a gene: 6. Germline lookup yields CDR1 SGHVS and CDR2 FQNEAQ. The origin of this receptor is a woman aged 40 to 75 with stage I squamous cell lung carcinoma. The V call is TRBV7-8, the J call TRBJ2-3, with 9 bases fitting TRBD2. The sequencing here drew on peripheral blood, taken before any cancer treatment. CDR3 region: CASSLRGGGATDTQYF. The CDR3 DNA sequence: TGTGCCAGCAGCTTACGGGGCGGGGGGGCAACAGATACGCAGTATTTT.